This T cell receptor beta chain was identified during a study of T cells in Graves' hyperthyroidism and ophthalmopathy. Study as a whole: Initial diagnosis, before any treatment, was when peripheral blood was collected.

V was pared by 1 base and J by 5 bases, with 18 bases between. The CDR3 length is 15 residues. Germline CDR1 is DFQATT and CDR2 is SNEGSKA (reference sequence). This clonotype has a count of ten or more. There were TCR beta CDR3 regions amplified from RNA transcripts. HTBI primers drove first-round RT-PCR of the TCR CDR3. In TCRdb, the multiplex PCR reads were re-called with MiXCR into one record per CDR3 protein. The sample includes hundreds of thousands of distinct CDR3 sequences, roughly 16% of them seen just once. The chain uses TRBV20-1 and TRBJ2-7, with no clear D. This TCR was recovered from a woman in her forties with Graves' ophthalmopathy. What was sequenced was blood. The chain's CDR3 is CSARAVDGPFHEQYF. The CDR3 DNA follows: TGCAGTGCTAGAGCGGTTGACGGACCGTTTCACGAGCAGTACTTC.